The rows below give T cell receptor beta chains drawn from one sample of a study of blood T cell repertoires in COVID-19. Assay used: immunoSEQ multiplex PCR; TCRdb lists only in-frame clones, some missing. The sample lists over 95,000 clones, around 83% occurring once. Sequenced material: peripheral blood. These receptors came from a woman in her sixties with COVID-19, enrolled during active disease. CDR3s include the opening cysteine and the closing phenylalanine or tryptophan. D genes are given only for firm matches. Expanded clones get a size class; other rows say once, few or many, or leave the size out.

CDR3aa | CDR3nt | len | j_gene | d_gene | v_gene | abundance
CASSYPPSSGGRNEQFF | TGTGCCAGCAGTTACCCCCCCTCTAGCGGGGGCCGCAATGAGCAGTTCTTC | 17 | TRBJ2-1 | TRBD2 | TRBV27 | .
CATSKGARTDTQYF | TGTGCCACCAGTAAAGGGGCTCGGACAGATACGCAGTATTTT | 14 | TRBJ2-3 | . | TRBV24-1 | .
CASRLAGVGGKNEKLFF | TGTGCAAGTCGCTTAGCCGGGGTTGGGGGGAAGAATGAAAAACTGTTTTTT | 17 | TRBJ1-4 | . | TRBV12-2 | .
CASSSGRALQETQYF | TGTGCCAGCAGCTCCGGGAGGGCTCTCCAAGAGACCCAGTACTTC | 15 | TRBJ2-5 | TRBD2 | TRBV6-2/TRBV6-3 | .
CASDRSGGAYEQFF | TGCGCCAGCGACCGGAGCGGGGGGGCTTATGAGCAGTTCTTC | 14 | TRBJ2-1 | TRBD2 | TRBV4-1 | .
CASSSQGSGYTF | TGTGCCAGCAGTTCACAGGGTAGTGGCTACACCTTC | 12 | TRBJ1-2 | . | TRBV28 | .
CASSFRTGYNSPLHF | TGTGCCAGCAGCTTCCGGACAGGATATAATTCACCCCTCCACTTT | 15 | TRBJ1-6 | TRBD1 | TRBV7-2 | .
CASSPLNTGELFF | TGTGCCAGCAGCCCTTTGAACACCGGGGAGCTGTTTTTT | 13 | TRBJ2-2 | . | TRBV7-3 | .
CASSQNLQGIPEKLFF | TGCGCCAGCAGCCAAAACTTACAGGGGATTCCGGAAAAACTGTTTTTT | 16 | TRBJ1-4 | TRBD1 | TRBV4-1 | .
CASSPVDSGYEQYF | TGTGCCAGCAGCCCGGTCGATTCGGGCTACGAGCAGTACTTC | 14 | TRBJ2-7 | . | TRBV7-9 | .
CASSQELAGSSTQYF | TGTGCCAGCAGCCAAGAACTAGCGGGGTCCTCGACCCAGTACTTC | 15 | TRBJ2-5 | TRBD2 | TRBV3-1/TRBV3-2 | few
CASKLGGTLYEQYF | TGTGCCAGCAAGCTCGGGGGAACTCTCTACGAGCAGTACTTC | 14 | TRBJ2-7 | . | TRBV7-9 | .
CAWSSAGARGLGYTF | TGTGCCTGGAGCAGTGCGGGGGCCCGGGGTCTTGGCTACACCTTC | 15 | TRBJ1-2 | . | TRBV30 | .
CASSQLTGDQPQHF | TGTGCCAGCAGCCAACTAACAGGGGATCAGCCCCAGCATTTT | 14 | TRBJ1-5 | TRBD1 | TRBV4-2 | .
CAFRQGAQPQHF | TGTGCCTTTCGACAGGGGGCCCAGCCCCAGCATTTT | 12 | TRBJ1-5 | TRBD1 | TRBV5-3 | .
CASSLDYMRGGLDTQYF | TGCGCCAGCAGCTTGGATTATATGAGGGGGGGCTTAGATACGCAGTATTTT | 17 | TRBJ2-3 | . | TRBV5-1 | .
CASSPGANEKLFF | TGTGCCAGCAGCCCCGGTGCTAATGAAAAACTGTTTTTT | 13 | TRBJ1-4 | . | TRBV5-6 | .
CASSPSTLAGNNYGYTF | TGTGCCAGCTCACCATCGACATTGGCAGGAAATAACTATGGCTACACCTTC | 17 | TRBJ1-2 | . | TRBV18 | .
CASSEAGTPMNTEAFF | TGCGCCAGCAGTGAGGCCGGGACACCCATGAACACTGAAGCTTTCTTT | 16 | TRBJ1-1 | . | TRBV10-1 | .
CASSYGTGVAGANVLTF | TGTGCCAGCAGTTACGGGACAGGGGTCGCTGGGGCCAACGTCCTGACTTTC | 17 | TRBJ2-6 | TRBD1 | TRBV6-2/TRBV6-3 | .
CASSEGDRGHYGYTF | TGTGCCAGCTCAGAGGGCGACAGGGGTCACTATGGCTACACCTTC | 15 | TRBJ1-2 | TRBD1 | TRBV18 | .
CSVPKNTEAFF | TGCAGCGTTCCTAAGAACACTGAAGCTTTCTTT | 11 | TRBJ1-1 | . | TRBV29-1 | .
CASSPRQEYQPQHF | TGTGCCAGCAGTCCTAGACAGGAGTATCAGCCCCAGCATTTT | 14 | TRBJ1-5 | . | TRBV2 | .
CAHGRGEGNSPLHF | TGTGCCCACGGGCGGGGTGAAGGTAATTCACCCCTCCACTTT | 14 | TRBJ1-6 | . | TRBV30 | .
CASSSLERQGAREQYF | TGTGCCAGCAGCTCACTCGAAAGGCAGGGGGCGAGGGAGCAGTACTTC | 16 | TRBJ2-7 | TRBD1 | TRBV7-9 | .
CASSKAGDLLLGRNQPQHF | TGTGCCAGCAGCAAAGCGGGGGACCTACTCCTCGGGAGGAATCAGCCCCAGCATTTT | 19 | TRBJ1-5 | . | TRBV21-1 | .
CASSHPRDSYNSPLHF | TGTGCCAGCAGCCATCCTCGCGACTCCTATAATTCACCCCTCCACTTT | 16 | TRBJ1-6 | . | TRBV7-3 | .
CSVEEFRGNTEAFF | TGCAGCGTTGAAGAATTCAGGGGGAACACTGAAGCTTTCTTT | 14 | TRBJ1-1 | . | TRBV29-1 | .
CASTPGGAYNSPLHF | TGTGCCAGCACTCCAGGGGGCGCGTATAATTCACCCCTCCACTTT | 15 | TRBJ1-6 | TRBD1 | TRBV7-2 | .
CASSLGLAGTNEQFF | TGTGCCAGCAGTTTGGGACTAGCGGGGACTAATGAGCAGTTCTTC | 15 | TRBJ2-1 | TRBD2 | TRBV28 | .
CASSLSIHAQGPMNTEAFF | TGTGCCAGCAGCCTTAGCATCCACGCACAGGGGCCCATGAACACTGAAGCTTTCTTT | 19 | TRBJ1-1 | TRBD1 | TRBV13 | .
CATKPGGFNEQFF | TGTGCCACCAAACCGGGGGGGTTCAATGAGCAGTTCTTC | 13 | TRBJ2-1 | TRBD2 | TRBV2 | .
CASRQGTVATEAFF | TGCGCCAGCAGACAGGGGACGGTGGCCACTGAAGCTTTCTTT | 14 | TRBJ1-1 | TRBD1 | TRBV5-1 | once
CASSPELIAGYEQYF | TGTGCCAGCAGCCCCGAATTGATAGCGGGGTACGAGCAGTACTTC | 15 | TRBJ2-7 | TRBD2 | TRBV11-2 | once
CASNRDRGLNEKLFF | TGTGCCAGCAACCGGGACAGGGGGTTGAATGAAAAACTGTTTTTT | 15 | TRBJ1-4 | TRBD1 | TRBV2 | .
CALGSPGEGGADGYTF | TGTGCCCTCGGTAGTCCCGGGGAGGGGGGCGCAGATGGCTACACCTTC | 16 | TRBJ1-2 | . | TRBV19 | .
CASSLAEKTGSRGYTF | TGTGCCAGCAGCTTAGCCGAAAAGACAGGATCCCGAGGCTACACCTTC | 16 | TRBJ1-2 | . | TRBV7-2 | .
CASSESMNTEAFF | TGTGCCAGCTCAGAGTCAATGAACACTGAAGCTTTCTTT | 13 | TRBJ1-1 | . | TRBV18 | once
CASSFGLLPRAGTEAFF | TGCGCCAGCAGCTTTGGGCTCCTCCCGAGGGCGGGCACTGAAGCTTTCTTT | 17 | TRBJ1-1 | . | TRBV5-1 | .
CASSEGGHEQYF | TGTGCCAGCAGTGAAGGGGGGCACGAGCAGTACTTC | 12 | TRBJ2-7 | . | TRBV2 | once